This entry features one T cell receptor (beta chain) sequence. The entry originates in a study of spatial heterogeneity in lung cancer. Noted time point: blood at routine non-recurrence follow-up after resection. TCRdb itself ran the 5' RACE reads through MiXCR, one entry per CDR3 protein. The data show over 95,000 distinct CDR3 sequences, 10% to 13% seen once. The CDR3 has 17 amino acids. CDR1 and CDR2 from the germline V gene are LGHDT and YNNKEL (reference sequence). V was pared by 0 bases and J by 2 bases, with 5 bases of the junction left unmatched. The chain links TRBV3-1 to TRBJ2-1; 9 bases line up with TRBD2. This TCR was sampled from a female donor with early-stage non-small cell lung cancer. The sequenced sample was PBMCs, obtained at follow-up. The CDR3 bases are TGTGCCAGCAGCCAAGACGCCGGCGGGAGGGCCTACAATGAGCAGTTCTTC. Amino acids: CASSQDAGGRAYNEQFF.